What follows are 8 T cell receptor beta chains derived from one specimen sequenced in a study of cytomegalovirus exposure and HLA in healthy donors. Vbeta (60) and Jbeta (13) primers were used in the PCR. TCRdb's copy holds only in-frame clones and misses some; the assay was immunoSEQ multiplex PCR. The sample yields about 140,000 clones, approximately 82% seen once. Sequenced: PBMCs. The receptor set was obtained from a man aged 25 to 45 in good health and CMV-seropositive.

The V and J genes are TRBV10-1 and TRBJ2-2, with 13 positions matching TRBD2. This CDR3 spans 19 amino acids. The germline gives CDR1 WNHNN, CDR2 SYGVQD (reference sequence). Trimming cost V 5 bases and J 1 base; bases outside gene matches: 10. The CDR3 loop reads CASSSAGTSGAKNTGELFF. The CDR3 nucleotides read TGCGCCAGCAGTTCTGCCGGGACTAGCGGGGCGAAGAACACCGGGGAGCTGTTTTTT.

Remarks on this clone: At one end, the junction sequence differs from germline, possibly due to a read error. The chain carries TRBV7-9 and TRBJ2-2; D unclear. The CDR3 loop spans 15 amino acids. Germline CDR1 and CDR2: SEHNR and FQNEAQ (reference sequence). The CDR3 nucleotides are TGTTCCAGCAGCCCCGAAGAGGCTATCACCGGGGAGCTGTTTTTT. Translating gives CSSSPEEAITGELFF.

This clone was observed a few times. The chain joins TRBV6-5 to TRBJ1-2; D perhaps matches TRBD1 (5 bases). Germline lookup yields CDR1 MNHEY and CDR2 SVGAGI. With 8 bases removed from V and 4 bases from J, the gap between germline ends came to 14 bases. The CDR3 has 13 amino acids. In DNA, the CDR3 is TGTGCCAGCGGGGCGGGGATGAGCTATGGCTACACCTTC. Translation gives CASGAGMSYGYTF.

This chain connects TRBV6-1 to TRBJ2-1, with D maybe TRBD1 (6 bases). V gave up 7 bases and J gave up 9 bases, with 13 bases separating them. The CDR3 spans 12 residues. CDR1 is MNHNS and CDR2 is SASEGT in the germline V gene. CDR3 nucleotides: TGTGCCAGCAAGGGGGTGGGGACTGAGCAGTTCTTC. Its protein is CASKGVGTEQFF.

This sequence joins TRBV18 and TRBJ1-1; possibly TRBD1 for D (5 bases). The germline V gene encodes CDR1 KGHSH and CDR2 LQKENI. The V end was cut by 3 bases, the J end by 2 bases, with 10 bases between. This CDR3 spans 14 amino acids. The CDR3 is CASSPQTDNTEAFF. For the CDR3, the DNA is TGTGCCAGCTCACCGCAGACAGATAACACTGAAGCTTTCTTT.

The CDR3: CASSDPGGLGEKLFF. CDR3 DNA sequence: TGTGCCAGCAGTGACCCAGGGGGCCTGGGTGAAAAACTGTTTTTT. This chain joins TRBV2 and TRBJ1-4, with 8 bases that match TRBD1. Germline V lookup: CDR1 SNHLY, CDR2 FYNNEI. With V trimmed by 3 bases and J by 7 bases, 7 bases remained unmatched. The CDR3 is 15 amino acids.

A few counts support this clone. The genes are TRBV6-1 and TRBJ1-2; the D is unclear. CDR1 MNHNS and CDR2 SASEGT come from the germline V gene. The V end was cut by 2 bases, the J end by 0 bases, with 10 bases between. CDR3 length: 15 amino acids. Written as DNA, the CDR3 is TGTGCCAGCAGTGAACAAGCGGCCGCTAACTATGGCTACACCTTC. Its translation is CASSEQAAANYGYTF.

The genes are TRBV2 and TRBJ2-1; D remains unclear. Deletions cut 7 bases from V and 10 bases from J, with 11 bases between. Germline values: CDR1 SNHLY, CDR2 FYNNEI. This CDR3 is built from 11 residues. The CDR3 here is CASNPSPEQFF. CDR3 coding DNA: TGTGCCAGCAATCCAAGCCCGGAGCAGTTCTTC.